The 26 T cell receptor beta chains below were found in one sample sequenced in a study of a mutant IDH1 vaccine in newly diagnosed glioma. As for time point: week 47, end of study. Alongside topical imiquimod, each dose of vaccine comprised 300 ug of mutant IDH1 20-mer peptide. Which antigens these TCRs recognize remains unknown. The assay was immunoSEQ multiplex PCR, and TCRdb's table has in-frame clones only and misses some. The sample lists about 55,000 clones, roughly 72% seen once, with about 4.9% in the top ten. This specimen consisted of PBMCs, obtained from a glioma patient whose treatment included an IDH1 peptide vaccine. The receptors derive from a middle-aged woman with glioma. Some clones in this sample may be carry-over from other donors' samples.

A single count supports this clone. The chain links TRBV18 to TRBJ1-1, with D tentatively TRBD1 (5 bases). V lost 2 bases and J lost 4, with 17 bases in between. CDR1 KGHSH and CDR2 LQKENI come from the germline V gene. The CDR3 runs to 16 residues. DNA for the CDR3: TGTGCCAGCTCACCAAAAAAACGCCCAGGGTTCACTGAAGCTTTCTTT. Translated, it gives CASSPKKRPGFTEAFF. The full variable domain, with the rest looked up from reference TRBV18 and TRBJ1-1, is NAGVMQNPRHLVRRRGQEARLRCSPMKGHSHVYWYRQLPEEGLKFMVYLQKENIIDESGMPKERFSAEFPKEGPSILRIQQVVRGDSAAYFCASSPKKRPGFTEAFFGQGTRLTVV.

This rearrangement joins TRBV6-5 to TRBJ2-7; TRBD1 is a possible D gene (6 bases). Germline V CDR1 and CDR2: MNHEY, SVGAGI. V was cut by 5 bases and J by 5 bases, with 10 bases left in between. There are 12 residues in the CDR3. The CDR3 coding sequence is TGTGCCAGCAGTCCCGGGACACACGAGCAGTACTTC. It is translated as CASSPGTHEQYF.

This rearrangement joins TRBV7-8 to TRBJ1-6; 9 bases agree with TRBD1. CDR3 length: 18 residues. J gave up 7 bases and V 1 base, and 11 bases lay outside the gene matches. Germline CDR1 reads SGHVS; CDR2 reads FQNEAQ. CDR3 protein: CASSLGGTGFRGNSPLHF. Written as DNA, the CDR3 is TGTGCCAGCAGCTTAGGGGGGACAGGGTTCAGGGGGAATTCACCCCTCCACTTT.

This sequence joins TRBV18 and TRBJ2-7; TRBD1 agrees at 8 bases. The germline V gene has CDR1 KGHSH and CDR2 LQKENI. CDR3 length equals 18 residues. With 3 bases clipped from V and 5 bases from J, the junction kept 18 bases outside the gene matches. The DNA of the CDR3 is TGTGCCAGCTCACCCGGCGCAGGGGGCGAGCGAGTTGTCGACGAGCAGTACTTC. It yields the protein CASSPGAGGERVVDEQYF. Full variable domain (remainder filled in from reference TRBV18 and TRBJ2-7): NAGVMQNPRHLVRRRGQEARLRCSPMKGHSHVYWYRQLPEEGLKFMVYLQKENIIDESGMPKERFSAEFPKEGPSILRIQQVVRGDSAAYFCASSPGAGGERVVDEQYFGPGTRLTVT.

For the CDR3, the DNA is TGCGCCAGCAGCTTGGCAGGGGCATCTGAAGCTTTCTTT. It specifies CASSLAGASEAFF. The chain uses TRBV5-1 and TRBJ1-1; possible D gene TRBD1, 6 bases. The germline V gene has CDR1 SGHRS and CDR2 YFSETQ. The CDR3 totals 13 residues. Trimming removed 0 bases at V and 6 bases at J, with 9 bases between. Using reference TRBV5-1 and TRBJ1-1 for the parts outside the CDR3, the full variable domain is KAGVTQTPRYLIKTRGQQVTLSCSPISGHRSVSWYQQTPGQGLQFLFEYFSETQRNKGNFPGRFSGRQFSNSRSEMNVSTLELGDSALYLCASSLAGASEAFFGQGTRLTVV.

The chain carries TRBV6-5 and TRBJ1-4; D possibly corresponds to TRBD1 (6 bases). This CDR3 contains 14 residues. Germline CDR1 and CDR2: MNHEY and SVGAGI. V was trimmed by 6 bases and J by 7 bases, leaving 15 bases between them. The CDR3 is CASSQTQGGEKLFF. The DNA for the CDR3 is TGTGCCAGCAGCCAAACACAGGGAGGTGAAAAACTGTTTTTT.

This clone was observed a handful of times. As DNA, the CDR3 is TGTGCCAGCAGCGCCCGGGTCGGGAATGAGCAGTTCTTC. Translated: CASSARVGNEQFF. J is TRBJ2-1 and V is TRBV9; no firm D call. V lost 3 bases and J lost 7, with 11 bases in between. Looked up from germline, CDR1 is SGDLS and CDR2 is YYNGEE. This CDR3 spans 13 amino acids.

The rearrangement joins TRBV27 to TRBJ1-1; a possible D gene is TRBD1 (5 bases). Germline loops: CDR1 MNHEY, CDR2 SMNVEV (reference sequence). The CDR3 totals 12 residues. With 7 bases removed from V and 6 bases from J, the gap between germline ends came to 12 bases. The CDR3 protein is CASNRGLAEAFF. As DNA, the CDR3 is TGTGCCAGCAACCGGGGGTTGGCTGAAGCTTTCTTT.

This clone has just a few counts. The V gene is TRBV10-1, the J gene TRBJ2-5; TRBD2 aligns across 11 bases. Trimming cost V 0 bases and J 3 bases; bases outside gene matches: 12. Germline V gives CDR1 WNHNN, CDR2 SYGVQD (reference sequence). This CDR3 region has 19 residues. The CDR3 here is CASSESTLTSGGTKETQYF. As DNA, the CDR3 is TGCGCCAGCAGTGAGTCCACTCTCACTAGCGGGGGAACCAAAGAGACCCAGTACTTC.

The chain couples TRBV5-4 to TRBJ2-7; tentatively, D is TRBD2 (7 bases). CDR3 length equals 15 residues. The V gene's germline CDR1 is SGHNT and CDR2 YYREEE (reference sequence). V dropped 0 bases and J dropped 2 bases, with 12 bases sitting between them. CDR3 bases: TGTGCCAGCAGCTTGGCCATGGGGGGGCCCTACGAGCAGTACTTC. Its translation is CASSLAMGGPYEQYF.

CDR3 sequence: CASSLPRDRPYSNQPQHF. The CDR3 region has the DNA TGTGCCAGCAGCTTACCCCGGGACAGACCCTATAGCAATCAGCCCCAGCATTTT. The chain combines TRBV11-3 with TRBJ1-5, with 7 positions matching TRBD1. The length of the CDR3 is 18 residues. Trimming at V came to 2 bases and at J to 0 bases, leaving 10 bases not matched to a gene. CDR1 and CDR2 from the germline V gene are SGHNT and YENEEA.

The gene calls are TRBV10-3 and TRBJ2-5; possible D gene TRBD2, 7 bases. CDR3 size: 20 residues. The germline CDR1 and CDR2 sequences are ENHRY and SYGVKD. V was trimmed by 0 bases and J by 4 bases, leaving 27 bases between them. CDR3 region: CAISESSQGFAGDAGETQYF. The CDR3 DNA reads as TGTGCCATCAGTGAGTCGAGTCAGGGGTTCGCGGGAGACGCAGGAGAGACCCAGTACTTC.

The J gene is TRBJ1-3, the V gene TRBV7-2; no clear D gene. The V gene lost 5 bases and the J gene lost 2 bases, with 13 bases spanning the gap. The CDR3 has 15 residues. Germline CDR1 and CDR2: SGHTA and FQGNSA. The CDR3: CASSPSWGAGNTIYF. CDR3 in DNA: TGTGCCAGCAGCCCATCATGGGGAGCTGGAAACACCATATATTTT.

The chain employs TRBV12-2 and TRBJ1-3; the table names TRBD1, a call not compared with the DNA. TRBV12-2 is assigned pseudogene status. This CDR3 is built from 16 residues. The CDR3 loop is CASRPWTGWTGNTIYF. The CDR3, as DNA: TGTGCAAGTCGTCCCTGGACAGGTTGGACTGGAAACACCATATATTTT.

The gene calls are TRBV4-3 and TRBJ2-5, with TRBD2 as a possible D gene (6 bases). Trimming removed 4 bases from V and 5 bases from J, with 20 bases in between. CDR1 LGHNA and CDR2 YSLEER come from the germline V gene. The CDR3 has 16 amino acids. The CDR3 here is CASSLSVRTGDETQYF. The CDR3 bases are TGCGCCAGCAGCCTAAGCGTTCGAACGGGGGATGAGACCCAGTACTTC.

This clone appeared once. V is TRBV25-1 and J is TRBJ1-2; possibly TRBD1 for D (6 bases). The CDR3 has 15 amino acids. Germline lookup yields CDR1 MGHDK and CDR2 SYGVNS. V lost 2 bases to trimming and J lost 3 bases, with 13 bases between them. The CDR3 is CASSERHREDYGYTF. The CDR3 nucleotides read TGTGCCAGCAGTGAACGGCACAGGGAGGACTATGGCTACACCTTC.

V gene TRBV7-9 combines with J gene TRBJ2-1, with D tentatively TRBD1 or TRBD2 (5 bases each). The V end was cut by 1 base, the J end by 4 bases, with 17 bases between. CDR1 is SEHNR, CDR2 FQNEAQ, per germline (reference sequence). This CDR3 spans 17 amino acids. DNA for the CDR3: TGTGCCAGCAGCTTAGAGAAACCGGGACCGTATTACAATGAGCAGTTCTTC. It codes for CASSLEKPGPYYNEQFF.

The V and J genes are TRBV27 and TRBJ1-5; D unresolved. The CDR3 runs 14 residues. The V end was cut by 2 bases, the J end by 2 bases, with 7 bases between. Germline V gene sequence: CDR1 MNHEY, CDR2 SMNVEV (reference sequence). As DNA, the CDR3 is TGTGCCAGCAGTTTAAGCCTGGGCAATCAGCCCCAGCATTTT. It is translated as CASSLSLGNQPQHF.

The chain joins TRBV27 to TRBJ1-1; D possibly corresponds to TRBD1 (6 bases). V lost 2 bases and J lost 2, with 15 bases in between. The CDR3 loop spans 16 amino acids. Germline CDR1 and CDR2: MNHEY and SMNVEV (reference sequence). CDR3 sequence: CASSLEGGPVNTEAFF. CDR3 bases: TGTGCCAGCAGTTTAGAGGGGGGACCTGTAAACACTGAAGCTTTCTTT.

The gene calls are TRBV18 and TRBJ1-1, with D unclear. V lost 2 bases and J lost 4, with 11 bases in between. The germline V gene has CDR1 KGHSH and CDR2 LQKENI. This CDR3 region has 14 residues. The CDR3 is CASSPSHLGTEAFF. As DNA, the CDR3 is TGTGCCAGCTCACCATCGCACCTGGGCACTGAAGCTTTCTTT.

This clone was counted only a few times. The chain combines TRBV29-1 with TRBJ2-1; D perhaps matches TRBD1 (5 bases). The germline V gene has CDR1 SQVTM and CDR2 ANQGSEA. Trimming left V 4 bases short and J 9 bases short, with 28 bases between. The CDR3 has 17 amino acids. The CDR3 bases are TGCAGCGTTGTCGGTCTTGGTGAGGATACAGGACAACCTGAGCAGTTCTTC. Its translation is CSVVGLGEDTGQPEQFF.

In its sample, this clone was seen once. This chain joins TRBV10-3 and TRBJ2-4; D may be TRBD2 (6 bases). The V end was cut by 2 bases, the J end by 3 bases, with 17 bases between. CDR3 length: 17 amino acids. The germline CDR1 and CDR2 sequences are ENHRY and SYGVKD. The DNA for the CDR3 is TGTGCCATCAGTGAGAGCGAGCTCCAGCGGGTCAAAAACATTCAGTACTTC. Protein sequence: CAISESELQRVKNIQYF.

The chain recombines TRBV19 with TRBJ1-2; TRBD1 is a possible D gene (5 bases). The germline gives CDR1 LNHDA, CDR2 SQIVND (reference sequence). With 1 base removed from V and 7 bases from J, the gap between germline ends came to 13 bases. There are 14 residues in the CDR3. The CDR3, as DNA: TGTGCCAGTAGTATAGTGCGGGGGGTTGGTGGCTACACCTTC. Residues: CASSIVRGVGGYTF.

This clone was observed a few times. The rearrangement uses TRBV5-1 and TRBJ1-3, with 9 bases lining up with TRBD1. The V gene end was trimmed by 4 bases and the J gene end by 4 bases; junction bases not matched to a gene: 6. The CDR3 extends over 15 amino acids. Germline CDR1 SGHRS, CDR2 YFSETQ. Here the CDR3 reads CASSIDRGIGNTIYF. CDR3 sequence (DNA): TGCGCCAGCAGCATCGACAGGGGGATAGGAAACACCATATATTTT.

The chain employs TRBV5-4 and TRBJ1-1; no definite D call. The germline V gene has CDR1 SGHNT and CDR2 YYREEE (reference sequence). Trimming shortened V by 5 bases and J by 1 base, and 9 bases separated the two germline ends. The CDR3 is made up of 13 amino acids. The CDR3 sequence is CASRPGPNTEAFF. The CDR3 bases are TGTGCCAGCAGACCCGGGCCGAACACTGAAGCTTTCTTT.

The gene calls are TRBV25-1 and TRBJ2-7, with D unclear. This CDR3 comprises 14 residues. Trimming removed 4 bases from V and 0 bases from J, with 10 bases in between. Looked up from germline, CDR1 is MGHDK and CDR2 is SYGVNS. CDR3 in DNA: TGTGCCAGCAGTGGGTCCGTACTCTCCTACGAGCAGTACTTC. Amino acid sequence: CASSGSVLSYEQYF.